Listed below are T cell receptor beta chains from one sample, sequenced in a study of Tregs in tolerant kidney transplant recipients. Here immunoSEQ multiplex PCR was the method, and the copy in TCRdb shows in-frame clones only, minus some. The sample comprises 60,000 to 65,000 clones, 95% to 98% of which are singletons, and 0.34% rests with the top ten. The sample in question was Tregs from blood, obtained before the transplant. These TCRs come from a human donor who received a combined kidney and bone marrow transplant. The conserved cysteine and the conserved F or W are not part of the CDR3 here.

cdr3_aa v_call
ASSQGVRLTGKQETQY TRBV5-5
SARRGRVETQY TRBV29-1
ATERLADRGSGGYT TRBV15
ASSQEEYDRAIDNIQY TRBV4-3
ASSQGQVPTYEQY TRBV7-2
ASSLFGGTLLNEQF TRBV7-2
ASSPRGGYTSTDTQY TRBV7-2
ASNSGSTDTQY TRBV11-2
ASSLVSGEATEAF TRBV5-1
ASSPRVGASSSYNEQF TRBV7-6
ASSLGLGRGYEQY TRBV7-2